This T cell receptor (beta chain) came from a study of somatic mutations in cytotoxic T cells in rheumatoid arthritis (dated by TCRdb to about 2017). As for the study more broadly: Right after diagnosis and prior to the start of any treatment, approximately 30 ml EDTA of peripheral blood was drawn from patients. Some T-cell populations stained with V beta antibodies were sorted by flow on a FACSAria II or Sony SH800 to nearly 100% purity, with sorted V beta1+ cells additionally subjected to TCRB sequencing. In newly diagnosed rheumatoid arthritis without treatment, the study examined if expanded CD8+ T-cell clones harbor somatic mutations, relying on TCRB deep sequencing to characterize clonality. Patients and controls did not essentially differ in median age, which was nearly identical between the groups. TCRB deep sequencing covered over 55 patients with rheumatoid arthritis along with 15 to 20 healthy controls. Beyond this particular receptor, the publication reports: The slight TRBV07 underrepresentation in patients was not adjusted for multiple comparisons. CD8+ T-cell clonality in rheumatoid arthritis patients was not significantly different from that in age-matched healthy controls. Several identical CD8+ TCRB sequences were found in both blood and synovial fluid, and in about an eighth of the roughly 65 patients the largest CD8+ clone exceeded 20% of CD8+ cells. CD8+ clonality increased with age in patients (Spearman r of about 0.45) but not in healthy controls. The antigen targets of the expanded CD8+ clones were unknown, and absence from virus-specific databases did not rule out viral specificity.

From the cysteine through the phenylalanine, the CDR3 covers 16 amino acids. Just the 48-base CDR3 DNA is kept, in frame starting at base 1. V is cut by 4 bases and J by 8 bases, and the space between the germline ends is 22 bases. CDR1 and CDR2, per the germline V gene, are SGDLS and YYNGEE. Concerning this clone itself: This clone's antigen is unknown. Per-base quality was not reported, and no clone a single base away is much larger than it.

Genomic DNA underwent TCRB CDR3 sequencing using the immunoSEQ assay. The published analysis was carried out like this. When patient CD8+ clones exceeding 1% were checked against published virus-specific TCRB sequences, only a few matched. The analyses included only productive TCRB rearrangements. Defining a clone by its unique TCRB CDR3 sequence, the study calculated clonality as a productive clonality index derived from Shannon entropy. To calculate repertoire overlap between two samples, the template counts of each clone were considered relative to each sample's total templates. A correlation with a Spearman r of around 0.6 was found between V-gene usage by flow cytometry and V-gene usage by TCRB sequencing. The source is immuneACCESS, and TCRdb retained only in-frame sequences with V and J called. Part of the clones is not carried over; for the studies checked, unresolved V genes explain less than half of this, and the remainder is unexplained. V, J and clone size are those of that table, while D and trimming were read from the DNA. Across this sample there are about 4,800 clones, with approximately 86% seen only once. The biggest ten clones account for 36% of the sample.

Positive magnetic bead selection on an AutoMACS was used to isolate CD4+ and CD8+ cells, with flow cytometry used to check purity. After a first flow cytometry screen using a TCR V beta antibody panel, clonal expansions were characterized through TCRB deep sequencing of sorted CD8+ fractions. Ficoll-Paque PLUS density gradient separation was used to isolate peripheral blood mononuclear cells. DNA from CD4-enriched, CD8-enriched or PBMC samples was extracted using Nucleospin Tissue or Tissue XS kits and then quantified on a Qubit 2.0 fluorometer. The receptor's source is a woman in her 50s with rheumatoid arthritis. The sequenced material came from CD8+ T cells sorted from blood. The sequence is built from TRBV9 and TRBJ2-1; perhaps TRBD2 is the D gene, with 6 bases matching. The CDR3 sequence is CASSPFWGTSVDEQFF. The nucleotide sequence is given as TGTGCCAGCAGCCCCTTTTGGGGGACTTCCGTGGATGAGCAGTTCTTC.